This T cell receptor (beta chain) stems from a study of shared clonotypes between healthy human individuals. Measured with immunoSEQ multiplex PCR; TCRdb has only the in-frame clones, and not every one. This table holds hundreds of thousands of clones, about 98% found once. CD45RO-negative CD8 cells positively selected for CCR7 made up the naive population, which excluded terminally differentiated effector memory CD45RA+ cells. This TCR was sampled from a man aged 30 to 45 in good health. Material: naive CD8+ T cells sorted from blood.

This CDR3 is CASSPWSRGGNQPQHF. In DNA form, the CDR3 reads TGTGCCAGTAGTCCTTGGTCCCGGGGCGGCAATCAGCCCCAGCATTTT. V gene TRBV19 combines with J gene TRBJ1-5, with D possibly TRBD1 on 5 matching bases. This CDR3 is built from 16 residues. Germline CDR1 LNHDA, CDR2 SQIVND (reference sequence). With 5 bases removed from V and 2 bases from J, the gap between germline ends came to 16 bases. Together with reference TRBV19 and TRBJ1-5, the CDR3 gives the full variable domain: DGGITQSPKYLFRKEGQNVTLSCEQNLNHDAMYWYRQDPGQGLRLIYYSQIVNDFQKGDIAEGYSVSREKKESFPLTVTSAQKNPTAFYLCASSPWSRGGNQPQHFGDGTRLSIL.